Here is one TCR beta chain with its context. The CDR3 is 13 residues long. Trimming cost V 5 bases and J 1 base, with 9 bases left between them. Germline V gives CDR1 DFQATT, CDR2 SNEGSKA (reference sequence). This entry is derived from a study of patients and donors after allogeneic stem cell transplantation. TCRdb itself ran the RT-PCR reads through MiXCR, one entry per CDR3 protein. Of 100,000 to 120,000 distinct CDR3 sequences in the sample, roughly 37% are singletons; the top ten hold around 25%. The specimen sequenced was blood, either unsorted or a sorted T cell fraction (not recorded which). The V and J genes are TRBV20-1 and TRBJ2-1, with a tentative D call TRBD2 (5 bases). The clonotype was recovered from a human donor who was either an allogeneic HSCT recipient or a stem cell or donor lymphocyte infusion donor (not recorded which). It is not recorded whose cells these are; they may come from a transplant donor. DNA for the CDR3: TGCAGTGCTGGGGTAGCGTCCTACAATGAGCAGTTCTTC. It yields the protein CSAGVASYNEQFF.